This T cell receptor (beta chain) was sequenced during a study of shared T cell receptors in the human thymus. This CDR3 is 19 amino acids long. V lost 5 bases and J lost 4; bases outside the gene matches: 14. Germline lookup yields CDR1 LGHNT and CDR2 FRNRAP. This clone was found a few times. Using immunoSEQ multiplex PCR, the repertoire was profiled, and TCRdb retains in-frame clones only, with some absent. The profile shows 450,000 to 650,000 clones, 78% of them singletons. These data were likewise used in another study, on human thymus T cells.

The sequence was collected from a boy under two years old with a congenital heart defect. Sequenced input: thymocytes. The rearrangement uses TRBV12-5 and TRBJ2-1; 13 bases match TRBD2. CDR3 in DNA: TGTGCTAGTGGTCCCCTAGGGACTAGCGGGACGAAGACATACAATGAGCAGTTCTTC. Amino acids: CASGPLGTSGTKTYNEQFF.